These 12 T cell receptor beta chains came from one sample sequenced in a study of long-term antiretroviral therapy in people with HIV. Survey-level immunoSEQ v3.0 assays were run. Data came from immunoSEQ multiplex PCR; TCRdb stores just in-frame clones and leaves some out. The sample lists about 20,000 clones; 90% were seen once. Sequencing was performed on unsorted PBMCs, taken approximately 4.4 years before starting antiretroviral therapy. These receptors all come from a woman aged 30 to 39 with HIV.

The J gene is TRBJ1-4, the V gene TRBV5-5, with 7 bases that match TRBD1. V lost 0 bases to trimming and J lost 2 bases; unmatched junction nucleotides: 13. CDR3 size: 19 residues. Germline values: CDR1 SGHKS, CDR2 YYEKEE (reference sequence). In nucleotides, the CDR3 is TGTGCCAGCAGCTTGGGTCGAACAGGGGAAAGAAGGACTAATGAAAAACTGTTTTTT. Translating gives CASSLGRTGERRTNEKLFF.

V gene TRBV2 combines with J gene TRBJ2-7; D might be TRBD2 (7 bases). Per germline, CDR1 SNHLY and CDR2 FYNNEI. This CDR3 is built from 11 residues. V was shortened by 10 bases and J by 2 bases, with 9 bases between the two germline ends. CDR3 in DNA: TGTGCCACCGGGGGGCCCTACGAGCAGTACTTC. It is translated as CATGGPYEQYF.

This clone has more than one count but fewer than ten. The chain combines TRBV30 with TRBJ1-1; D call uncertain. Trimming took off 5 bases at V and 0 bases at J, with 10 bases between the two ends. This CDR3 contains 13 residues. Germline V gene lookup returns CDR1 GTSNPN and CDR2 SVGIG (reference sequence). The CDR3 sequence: CAWAGLMNTEAFF. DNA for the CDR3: TGTGCCTGGGCTGGATTAATGAACACTGAAGCTTTCTTT.

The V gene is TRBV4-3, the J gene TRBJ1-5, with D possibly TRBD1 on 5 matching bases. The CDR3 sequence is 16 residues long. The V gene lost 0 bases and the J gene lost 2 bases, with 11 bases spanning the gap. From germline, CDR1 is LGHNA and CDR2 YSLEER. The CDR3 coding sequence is TGCGCCAGCAGCCAAGAGAGGGGTTGGGGCAATCAGCCCCAGCATTTT. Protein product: CASSQERGWGNQPQHF.

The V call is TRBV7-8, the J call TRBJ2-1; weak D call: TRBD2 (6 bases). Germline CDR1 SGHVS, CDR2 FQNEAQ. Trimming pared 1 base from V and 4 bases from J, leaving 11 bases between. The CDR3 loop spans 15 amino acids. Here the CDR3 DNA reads TGTGCCAGCAGCTTAGGGGGTAGCGGATACAATGAGCAGTTCTTC. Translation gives CASSLGGSGYNEQFF.

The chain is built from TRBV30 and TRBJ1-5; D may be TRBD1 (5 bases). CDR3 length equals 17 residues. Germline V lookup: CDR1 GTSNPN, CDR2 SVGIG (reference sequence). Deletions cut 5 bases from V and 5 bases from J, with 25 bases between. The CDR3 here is CAWGTGAPRGVDQPQHF. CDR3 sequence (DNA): TGTGCCTGGGGTACGGGAGCCCCCCGGGGGGTGGATCAGCCCCAGCATTTT. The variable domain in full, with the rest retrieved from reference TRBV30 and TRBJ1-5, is SQTIHQWPATLVQPVGSPLSLECTVEGTSNPNLYWYRQAAGRGLQLLFYSVGIGQISSEVPQNLSASRPQDRQFILSSKKLLLSDSGFYLCAWGTGAPRGVDQPQHFGDGTRLSIL.

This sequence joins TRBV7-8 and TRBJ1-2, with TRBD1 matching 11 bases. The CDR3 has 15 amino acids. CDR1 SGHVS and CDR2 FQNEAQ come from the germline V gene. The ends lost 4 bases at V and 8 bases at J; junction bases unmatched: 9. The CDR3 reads CASSYRGQGGGGYTF. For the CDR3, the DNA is TGTGCCAGCAGCTACAGGGGACAGGGGGGGGGAGGCTACACCTTC.

CDR3: CASSPRAGRSNQPQHF. As DNA, the CDR3 is TGTGCCAGCAGCCCCCGGGCAGGGCGAAGCAATCAGCCCCAGCATTTT. The rearrangement links TRBV7-2 to TRBJ1-5; possible D gene TRBD1, 5 bases. Trimming removed 5 bases from V and 1 base from J, with 15 bases in between. The CDR3 is made up of 16 amino acids. Per germline, CDR1 SGHTA and CDR2 FQGNSA.

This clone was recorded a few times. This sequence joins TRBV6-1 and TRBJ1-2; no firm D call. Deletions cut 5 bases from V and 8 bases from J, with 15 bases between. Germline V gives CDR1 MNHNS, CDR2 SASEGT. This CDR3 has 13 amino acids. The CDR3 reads CASSPGSPAGYTF. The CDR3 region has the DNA TGTGCCAGCAGTCCAGGCTCCCCCGCGGGCTACACCTTC.

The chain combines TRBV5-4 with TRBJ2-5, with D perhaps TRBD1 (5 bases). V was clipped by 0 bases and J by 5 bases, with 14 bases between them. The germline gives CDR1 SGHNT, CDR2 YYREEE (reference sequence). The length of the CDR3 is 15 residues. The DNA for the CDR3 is TGTGCCAGCAGCTTGGCCTGGCAGGGTTTTGAGACCCAGTACTTC. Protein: CASSLAWQGFETQYF. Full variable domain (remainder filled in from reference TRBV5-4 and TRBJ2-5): ETGVTQSPTHLIKTRGQQVTLRCSSQSGHNTVSWYQQALGQGPQFIFQYYREEENGRGNFPPRFSGLQFPNYSSELNVNALELDDSALYLCASSLAWQGFETQYFGPGTRLLVL.

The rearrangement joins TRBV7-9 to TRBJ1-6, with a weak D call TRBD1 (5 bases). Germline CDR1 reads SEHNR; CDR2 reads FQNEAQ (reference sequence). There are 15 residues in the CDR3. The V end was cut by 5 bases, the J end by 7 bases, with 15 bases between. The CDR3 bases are TGTGCCAGCAGCCCAATGGGGGAGCTAAATTCACCCCTCCACTTT. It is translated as CASSPMGELNSPLHF.

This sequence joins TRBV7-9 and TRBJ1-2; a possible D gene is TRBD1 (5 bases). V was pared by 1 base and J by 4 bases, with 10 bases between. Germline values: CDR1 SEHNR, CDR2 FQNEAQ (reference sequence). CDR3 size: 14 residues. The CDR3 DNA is TGTGCCAGCAGCTTAGTCTTGGGGGGCTATGGCTACACCTTC. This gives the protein CASSLVLGGYGYTF. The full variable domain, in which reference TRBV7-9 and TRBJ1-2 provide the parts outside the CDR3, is DTGVSQNPRHKITKRGQNVTFRCDPISEHNRLYWYRQTLGQGPEFLTYFQNEAQLEKSRLLSDRFSAERPKGSFSTLEIQRTEQGDSAMYLCASSLVLGGYGYTFGSGTRLTVV.